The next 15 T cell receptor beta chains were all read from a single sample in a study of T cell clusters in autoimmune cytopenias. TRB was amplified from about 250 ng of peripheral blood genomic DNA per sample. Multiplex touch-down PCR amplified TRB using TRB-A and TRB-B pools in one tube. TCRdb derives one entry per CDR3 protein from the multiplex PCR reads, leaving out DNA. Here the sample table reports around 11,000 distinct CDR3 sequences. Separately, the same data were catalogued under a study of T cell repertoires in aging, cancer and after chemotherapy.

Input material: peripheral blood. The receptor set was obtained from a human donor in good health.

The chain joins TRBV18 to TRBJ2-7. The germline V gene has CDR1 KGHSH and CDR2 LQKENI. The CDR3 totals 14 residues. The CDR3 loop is CASSPDGTPYEQYF.

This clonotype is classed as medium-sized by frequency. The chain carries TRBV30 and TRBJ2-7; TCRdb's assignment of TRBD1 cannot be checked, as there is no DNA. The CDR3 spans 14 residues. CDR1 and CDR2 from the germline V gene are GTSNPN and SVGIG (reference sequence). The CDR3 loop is CAWSGGTGGYEQYF.

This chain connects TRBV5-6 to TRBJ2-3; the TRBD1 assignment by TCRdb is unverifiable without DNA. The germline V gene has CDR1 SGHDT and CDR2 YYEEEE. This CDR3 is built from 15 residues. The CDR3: CASSSGTGGSDTQYF.

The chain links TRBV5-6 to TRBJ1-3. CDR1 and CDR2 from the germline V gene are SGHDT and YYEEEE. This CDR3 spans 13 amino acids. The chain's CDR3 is CASSFWAGNTIYF.

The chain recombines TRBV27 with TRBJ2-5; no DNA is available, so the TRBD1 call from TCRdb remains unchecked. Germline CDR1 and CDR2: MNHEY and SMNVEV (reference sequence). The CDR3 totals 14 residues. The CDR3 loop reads CASSPREYQETQYF.

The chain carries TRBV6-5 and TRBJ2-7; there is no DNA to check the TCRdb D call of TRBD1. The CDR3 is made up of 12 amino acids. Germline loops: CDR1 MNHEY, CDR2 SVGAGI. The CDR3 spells CASQGGSYEQYF.

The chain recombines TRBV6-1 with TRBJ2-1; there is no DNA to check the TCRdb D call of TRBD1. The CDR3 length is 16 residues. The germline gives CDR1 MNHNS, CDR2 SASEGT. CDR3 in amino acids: CASSRARFGTYNEQFF.

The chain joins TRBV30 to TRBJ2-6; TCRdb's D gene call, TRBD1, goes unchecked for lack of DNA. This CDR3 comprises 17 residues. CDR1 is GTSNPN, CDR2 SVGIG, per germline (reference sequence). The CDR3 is CAYYRDRGRGGANVLTF.

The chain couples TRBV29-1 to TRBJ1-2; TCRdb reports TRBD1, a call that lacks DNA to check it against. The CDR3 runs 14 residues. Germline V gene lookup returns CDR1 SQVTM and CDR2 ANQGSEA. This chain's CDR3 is CSVDWRGLDYGYTF.

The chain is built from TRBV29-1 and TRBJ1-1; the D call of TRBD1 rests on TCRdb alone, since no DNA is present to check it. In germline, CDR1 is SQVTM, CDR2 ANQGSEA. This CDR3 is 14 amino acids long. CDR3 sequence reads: CSVQIGAEGTEAFF.

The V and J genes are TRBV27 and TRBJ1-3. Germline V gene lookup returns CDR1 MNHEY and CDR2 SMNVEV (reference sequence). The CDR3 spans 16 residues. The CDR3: CASSRRLPSSGNTIYF.

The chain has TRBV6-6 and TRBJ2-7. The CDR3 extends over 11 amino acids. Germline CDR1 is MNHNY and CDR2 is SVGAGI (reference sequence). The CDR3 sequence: CASKDTYEQYF.

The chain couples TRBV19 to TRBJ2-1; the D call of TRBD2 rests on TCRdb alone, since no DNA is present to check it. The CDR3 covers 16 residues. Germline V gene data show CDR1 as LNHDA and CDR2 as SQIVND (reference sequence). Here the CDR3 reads CASSIGAGTSEHEQFF.

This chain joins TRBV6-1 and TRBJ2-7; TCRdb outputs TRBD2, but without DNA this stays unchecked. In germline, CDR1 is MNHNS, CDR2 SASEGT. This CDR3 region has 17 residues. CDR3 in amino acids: CASSATSGTSVSYEQYF.

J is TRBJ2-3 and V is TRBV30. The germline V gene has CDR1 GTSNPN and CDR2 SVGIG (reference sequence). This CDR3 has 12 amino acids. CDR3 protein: CAWSPFVGTQYF.